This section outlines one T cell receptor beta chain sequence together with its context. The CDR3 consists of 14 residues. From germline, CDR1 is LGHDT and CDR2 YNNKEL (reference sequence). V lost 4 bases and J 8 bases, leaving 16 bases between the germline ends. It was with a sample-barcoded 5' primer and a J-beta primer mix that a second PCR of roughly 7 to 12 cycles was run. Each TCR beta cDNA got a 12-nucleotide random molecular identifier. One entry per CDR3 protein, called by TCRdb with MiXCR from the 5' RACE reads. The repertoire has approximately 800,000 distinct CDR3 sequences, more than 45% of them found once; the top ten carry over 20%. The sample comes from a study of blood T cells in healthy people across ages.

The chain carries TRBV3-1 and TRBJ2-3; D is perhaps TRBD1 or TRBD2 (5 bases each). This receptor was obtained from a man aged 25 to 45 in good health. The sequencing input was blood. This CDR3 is CASSPMGESGTQYF. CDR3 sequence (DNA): TGTGCCAGCAGCCCGATGGGGGAAAGCGGTACGCAGTATTTT.